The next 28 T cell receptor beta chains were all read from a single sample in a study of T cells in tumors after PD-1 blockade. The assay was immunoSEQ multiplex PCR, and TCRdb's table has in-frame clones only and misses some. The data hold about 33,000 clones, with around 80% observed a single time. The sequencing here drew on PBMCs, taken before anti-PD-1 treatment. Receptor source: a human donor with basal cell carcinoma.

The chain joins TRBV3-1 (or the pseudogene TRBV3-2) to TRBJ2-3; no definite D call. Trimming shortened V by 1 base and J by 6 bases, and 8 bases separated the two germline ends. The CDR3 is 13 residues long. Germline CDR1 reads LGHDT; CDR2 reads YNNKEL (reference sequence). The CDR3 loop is CASSQGRSDTQYF. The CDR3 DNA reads TGTGCCAGCAGCCAAGGAAGGTCGGATACGCAGTATTTT.

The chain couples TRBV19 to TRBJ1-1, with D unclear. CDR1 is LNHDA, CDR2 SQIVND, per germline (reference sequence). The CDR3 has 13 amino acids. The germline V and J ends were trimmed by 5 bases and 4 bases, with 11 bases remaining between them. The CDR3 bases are TGTGCCAGTAGTGGTCACCGAGGCACTGAAGCTTTCTTT. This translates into CASSGHRGTEAFF. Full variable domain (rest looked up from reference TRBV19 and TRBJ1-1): DGGITQSPKYLFRKEGQNVTLSCEQNLNHDAMYWYRQDPGQGLRLIYYSQIVNDFQKGDIAEGYSVSREKKESFPLTVTSAQKNPTAFYLCASSGHRGTEAFFGQGTRLTVV.

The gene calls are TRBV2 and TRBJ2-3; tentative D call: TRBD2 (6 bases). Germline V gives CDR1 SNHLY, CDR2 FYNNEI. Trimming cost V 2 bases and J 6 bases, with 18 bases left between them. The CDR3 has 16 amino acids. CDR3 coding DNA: TGTGCCAGCAGTGAATCGATTGCGGGGCCTTGGGATACGCAGTATTTT. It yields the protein CASSESIAGPWDTQYF.

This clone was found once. CDR3 amino acids: CASSTSPLRGYTF. DNA of the CDR3: TGTGCCAGCAGTACGTCTCCTCTGAGGGGCTACACCTTC. The rearrangement joins TRBV12-3 or TRBV12-4 to TRBJ1-2; D gene ambiguous. V was trimmed by 5 bases and J by 8 bases, leaving 15 bases between them. There are 13 residues in the CDR3.

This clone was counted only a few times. CDR3 region: CASSYGGLTEAFF. The DNA for the CDR3 is TGTGCCAGCAGTTACGGGGGGCTCACTGAAGCTTTCTTT. The chain joins TRBV6-5 to TRBJ1-1; possible D gene TRBD1, 6 bases. Germline V CDR1 and CDR2: MNHEY, SVGAGI. Trimming removed 2 bases from V and 4 bases from J, with 8 bases in between. This CDR3 has 13 amino acids.

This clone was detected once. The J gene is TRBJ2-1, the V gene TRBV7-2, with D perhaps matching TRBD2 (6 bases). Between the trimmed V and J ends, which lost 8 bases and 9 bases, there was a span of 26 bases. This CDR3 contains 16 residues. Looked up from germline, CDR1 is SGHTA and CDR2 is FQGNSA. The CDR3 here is CASSPPTSLYHGEQFF. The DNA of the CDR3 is TGTGCCAGCTCCCCCCCGACTAGTCTATATCACGGTGAGCAGTTCTTC. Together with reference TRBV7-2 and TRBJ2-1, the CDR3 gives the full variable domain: GAGVSQSPSNKVTEKGKDVELRCDPISGHTALYWYRQSLGQGLEFLIYFQGNSAPDKSGLPSDRFSAERTGGSVSTLTIQRTQQEDSAVYLCASSPPTSLYHGEQFFGPGTRLTVL.

This CDR3 reads CASRSFGQTNEKLFF. The CDR3 DNA is TGTGCCAGCAGGTCCTTTGGCCAAACTAATGAAAAACTGTTTTTT. The chain has TRBV6-5 and TRBJ1-4, with D unresolved. The germline CDR1 and CDR2 sequences are MNHEY and SVGAGI. This CDR3 has 15 amino acids. V lost 6 bases, J lost 1 base, and 12 bases lay in between.

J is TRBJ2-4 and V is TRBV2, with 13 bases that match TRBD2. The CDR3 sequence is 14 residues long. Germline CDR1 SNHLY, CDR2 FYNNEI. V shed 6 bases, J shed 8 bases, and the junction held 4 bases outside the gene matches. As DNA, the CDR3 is TGTGCCAGCAGGAGACTAGCGGGGGGAGACATTCAGTACTTC. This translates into CASRRLAGGDIQYF.

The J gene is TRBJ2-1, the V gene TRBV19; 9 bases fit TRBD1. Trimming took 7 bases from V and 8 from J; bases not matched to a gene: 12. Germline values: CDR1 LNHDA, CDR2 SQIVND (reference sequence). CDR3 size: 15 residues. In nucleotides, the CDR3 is TGTGCCAGTAAAGACGGGACAGGGTCCCCCCATGAGCAGTTCTTC. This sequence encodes CASKDGTGSPHEQFF.

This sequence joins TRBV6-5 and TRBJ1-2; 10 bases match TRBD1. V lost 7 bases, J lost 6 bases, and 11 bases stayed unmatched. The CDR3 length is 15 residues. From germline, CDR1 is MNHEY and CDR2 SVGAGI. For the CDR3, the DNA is TGTGCCAGCAACCAAGACAGGGGGCGAGGGGATGGCTACACCTTC. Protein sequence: CASNQDRGRGDGYTF.

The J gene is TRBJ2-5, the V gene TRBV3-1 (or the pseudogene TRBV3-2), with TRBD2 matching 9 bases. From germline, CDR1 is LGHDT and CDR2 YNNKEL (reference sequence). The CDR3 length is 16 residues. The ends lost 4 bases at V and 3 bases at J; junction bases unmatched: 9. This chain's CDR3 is CASSLGRLADKETQYF. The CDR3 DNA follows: TGTGCCAGCAGCCTCGGGAGACTAGCGGATAAAGAGACCCAGTACTTC.

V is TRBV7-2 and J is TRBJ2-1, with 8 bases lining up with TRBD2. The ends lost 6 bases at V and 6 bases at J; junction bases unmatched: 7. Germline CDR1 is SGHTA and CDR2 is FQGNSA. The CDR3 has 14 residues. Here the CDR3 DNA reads TGTGCCAGCAGTACTAGCGGCGTTCTCAATGAGCAGTTCTTC. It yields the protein CASSTSGVLNEQFF.

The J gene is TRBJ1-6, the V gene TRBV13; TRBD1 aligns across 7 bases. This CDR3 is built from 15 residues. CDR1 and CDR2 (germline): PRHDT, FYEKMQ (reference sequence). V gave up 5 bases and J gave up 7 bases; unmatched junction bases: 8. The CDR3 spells CASSASTGHNSPLHF. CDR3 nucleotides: TGTGCCAGCAGCGCTTCGACAGGGCACAATTCACCCCTCCACTTT.

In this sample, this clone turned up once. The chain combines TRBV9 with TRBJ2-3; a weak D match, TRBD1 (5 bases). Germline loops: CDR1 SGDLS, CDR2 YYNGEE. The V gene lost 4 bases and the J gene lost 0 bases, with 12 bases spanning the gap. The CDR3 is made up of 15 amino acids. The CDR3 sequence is CASSIRQTSTDTQYF. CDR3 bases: TGTGCCAGCAGCATAAGACAGACTAGCACAGATACGCAGTATTTT. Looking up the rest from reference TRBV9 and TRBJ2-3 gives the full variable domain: DSGVTQTPKHLITATGQRVTLRCSPRSGDLSVYWYQQSLDQGLQFLIQYYNGEERAKGNILERFSAQQFPDLHSELNLSSLELGDSALYFCASSIRQTSTDTQYFGPGTRLTVL.

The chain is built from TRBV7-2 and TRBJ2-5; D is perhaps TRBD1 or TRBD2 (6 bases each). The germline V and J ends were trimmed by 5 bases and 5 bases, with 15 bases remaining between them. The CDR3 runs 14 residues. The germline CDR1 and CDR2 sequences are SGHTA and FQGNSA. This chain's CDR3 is CASSPPEGVETQYF. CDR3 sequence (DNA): TGTGCCAGCAGCCCCCCGGAGGGGGTCGAGACCCAGTACTTC.

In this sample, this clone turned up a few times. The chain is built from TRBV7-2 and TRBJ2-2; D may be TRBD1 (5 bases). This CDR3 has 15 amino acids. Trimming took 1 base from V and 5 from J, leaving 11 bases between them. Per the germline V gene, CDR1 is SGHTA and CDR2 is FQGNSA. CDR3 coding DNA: TGTGCCAGCAGCTTAGGTGGGGCGAGGACCGGGGAGCTGTTTTTT. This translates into CASSLGGARTGELFF. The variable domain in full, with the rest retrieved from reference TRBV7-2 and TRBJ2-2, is GAGVSQSPSNKVTEKGKDVELRCDPISGHTALYWYRQSLGQGLEFLIYFQGNSAPDKSGLPSDRFSAERTGGSVSTLTIQRTQQEDSAVYLCASSLGGARTGELFFGEGSRLTVL.

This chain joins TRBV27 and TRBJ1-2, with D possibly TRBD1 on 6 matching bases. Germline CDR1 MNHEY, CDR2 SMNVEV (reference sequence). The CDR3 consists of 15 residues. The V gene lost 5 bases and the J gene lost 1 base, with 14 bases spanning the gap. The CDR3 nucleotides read TGTGCCAGCAGTACAAACCTACAGGGTAACTATGGCTACACCTTC. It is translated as CASSTNLQGNYGYTF.

The chain's CDR3 is CASRAGTGYSTDTQYF. CDR3 bases: TGTGCCAGCAGAGCCGGGACAGGGTATAGCACAGATACGCAGTATTTT. The chain joins TRBV5-6 to TRBJ2-3; 9 bases align to TRBD1. The CDR3 runs 16 residues. CDR1 and CDR2 (germline): SGHDT, YYEEEE. V was pared by 5 bases and J by 0 bases, with 7 bases of the junction left unmatched.

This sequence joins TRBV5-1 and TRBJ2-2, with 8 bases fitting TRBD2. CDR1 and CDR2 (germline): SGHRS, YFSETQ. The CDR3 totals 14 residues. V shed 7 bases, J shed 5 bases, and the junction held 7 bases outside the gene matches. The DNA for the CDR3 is TGCGCCAGCCAAGCGGGAGATGGAACCGGGGAGCTGTTTTTT. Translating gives CASQAGDGTGELFF.

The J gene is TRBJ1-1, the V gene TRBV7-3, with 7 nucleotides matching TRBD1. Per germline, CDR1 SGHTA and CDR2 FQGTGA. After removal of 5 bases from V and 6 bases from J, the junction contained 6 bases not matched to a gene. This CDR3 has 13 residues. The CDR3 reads CASSPQGVSEAFF. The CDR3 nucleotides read TGTGCCAGCAGCCCCCAGGGGGTATCTGAAGCTTTCTTT.

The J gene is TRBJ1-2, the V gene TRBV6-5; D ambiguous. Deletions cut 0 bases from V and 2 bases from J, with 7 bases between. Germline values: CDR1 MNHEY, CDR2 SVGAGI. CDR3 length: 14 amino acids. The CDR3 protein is CASSYSSKNYGYTF. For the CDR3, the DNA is TGTGCCAGCAGTTACTCGAGCAAGAACTATGGCTACACCTTC.

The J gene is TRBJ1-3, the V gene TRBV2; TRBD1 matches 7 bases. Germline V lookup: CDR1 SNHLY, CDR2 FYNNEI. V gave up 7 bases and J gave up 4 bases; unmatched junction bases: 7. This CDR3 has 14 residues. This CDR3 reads CASKTGMFGNTIYF. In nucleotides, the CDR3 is TGTGCCAGCAAGACAGGGATGTTCGGAAACACCATATATTTT.

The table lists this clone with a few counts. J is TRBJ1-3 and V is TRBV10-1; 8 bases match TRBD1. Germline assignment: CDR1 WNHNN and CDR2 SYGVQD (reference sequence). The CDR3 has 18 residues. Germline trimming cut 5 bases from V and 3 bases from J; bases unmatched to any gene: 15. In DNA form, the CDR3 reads TGCGCCAGCAGTTCCAGAATAAAGACAGGGGAGAGTGGAAACACCATATATTTT. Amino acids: CASSSRIKTGESGNTIYF.

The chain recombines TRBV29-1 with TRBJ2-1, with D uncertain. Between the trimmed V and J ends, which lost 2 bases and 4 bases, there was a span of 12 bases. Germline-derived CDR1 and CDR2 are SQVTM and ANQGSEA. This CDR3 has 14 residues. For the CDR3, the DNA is TGCAGCGTTGAAAAGGGTAGGAGTTACAATGAGCAGTTCTTC. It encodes CSVEKGRSYNEQFF.

In DNA form, the CDR3 reads TGTGCCAGCCGTTTGTCCCACAGGGCGTACGAGCAGTACTTC. Encoded protein: CASRLSHRAYEQYF. This chain joins TRBV7-6 and TRBJ2-7; perhaps TRBD1 as D (6 bases). The V gene lost 8 bases and the J gene lost 4 bases, with 18 bases spanning the gap. Germline values: CDR1 SGHVS, CDR2 FNYEAQ. The CDR3 is 14 amino acids.

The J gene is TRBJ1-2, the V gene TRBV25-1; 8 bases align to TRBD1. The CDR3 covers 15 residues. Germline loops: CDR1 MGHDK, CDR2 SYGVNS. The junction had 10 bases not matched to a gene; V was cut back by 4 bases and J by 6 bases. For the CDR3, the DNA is TGTGCCAGCAGTGCCGACAGGGGAATATTAGATGGCTACACCTTC. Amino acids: CASSADRGILDGYTF.

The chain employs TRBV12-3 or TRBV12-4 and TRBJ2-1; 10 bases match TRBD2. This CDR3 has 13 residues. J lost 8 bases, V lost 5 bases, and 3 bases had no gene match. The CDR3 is CASSPGLAYEQFF. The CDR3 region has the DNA TGTGCCAGCAGTCCGGGACTAGCGTATGAGCAGTTCTTC.

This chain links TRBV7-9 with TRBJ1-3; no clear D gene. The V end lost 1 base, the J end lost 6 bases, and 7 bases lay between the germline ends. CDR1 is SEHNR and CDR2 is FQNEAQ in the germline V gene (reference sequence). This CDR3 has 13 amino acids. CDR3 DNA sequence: TGTGCCAGCAGCTTAGGACGGATAAACACCATATATTTT. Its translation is CASSLGRINTIYF.